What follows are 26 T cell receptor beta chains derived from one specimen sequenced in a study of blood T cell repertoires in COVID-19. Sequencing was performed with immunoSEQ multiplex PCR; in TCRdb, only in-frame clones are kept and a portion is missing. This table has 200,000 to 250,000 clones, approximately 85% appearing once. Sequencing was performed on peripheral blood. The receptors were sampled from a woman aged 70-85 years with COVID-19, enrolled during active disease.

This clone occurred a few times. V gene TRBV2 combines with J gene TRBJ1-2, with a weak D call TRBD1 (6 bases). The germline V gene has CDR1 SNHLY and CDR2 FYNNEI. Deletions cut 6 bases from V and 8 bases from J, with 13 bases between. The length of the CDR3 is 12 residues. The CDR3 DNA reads TGTGCCAGCAGCCTACAGGGCTTCGGCTACACCTTC. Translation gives CASSLQGFGYTF.

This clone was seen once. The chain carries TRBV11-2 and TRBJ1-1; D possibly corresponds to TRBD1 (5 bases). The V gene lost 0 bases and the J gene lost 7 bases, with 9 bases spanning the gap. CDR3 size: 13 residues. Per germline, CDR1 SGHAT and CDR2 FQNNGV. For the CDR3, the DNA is TGTGCCAGCAGCTTAGATCGCGACAGTGAAGCTTTCTTT. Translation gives CASSLDRDSEAFF.

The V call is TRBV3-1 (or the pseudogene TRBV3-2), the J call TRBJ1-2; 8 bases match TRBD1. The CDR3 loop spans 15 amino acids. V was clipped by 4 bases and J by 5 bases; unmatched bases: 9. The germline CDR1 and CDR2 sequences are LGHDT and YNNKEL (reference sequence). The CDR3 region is CASSPETGGRYGYTF. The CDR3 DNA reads TGTGCCAGCAGCCCAGAAACAGGGGGAAGGTATGGCTACACCTTC.

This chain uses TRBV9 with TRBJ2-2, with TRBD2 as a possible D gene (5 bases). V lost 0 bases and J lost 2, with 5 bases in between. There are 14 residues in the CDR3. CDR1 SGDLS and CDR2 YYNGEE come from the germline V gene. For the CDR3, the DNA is TGTGCCAGCAGCGTAGGACTAAACACCGGGGAGCTGTTTTTT. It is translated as CASSVGLNTGELFF.

CDR3 sequence reads: CASSSQGDTEAFF. The CDR3, as DNA: TGTGCCAGTAGCTCACAGGGGGACACTGAAGCTTTCTTT. This chain uses TRBV19 with TRBJ1-1; TRBD1 matches at 8 bases. CDR1 and CDR2 (germline): LNHDA, SQIVND (reference sequence). This CDR3 is 13 amino acids long. With 6 bases clipped from V and 3 bases from J, the junction kept 3 bases outside the gene matches.

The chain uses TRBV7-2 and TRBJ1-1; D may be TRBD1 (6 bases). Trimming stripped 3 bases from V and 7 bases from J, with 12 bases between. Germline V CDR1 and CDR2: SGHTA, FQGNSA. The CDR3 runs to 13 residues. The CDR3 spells CASSLDRQNEAFF. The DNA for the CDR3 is TGTGCCAGCAGCTTGGACAGACAGAATGAAGCTTTCTTT.

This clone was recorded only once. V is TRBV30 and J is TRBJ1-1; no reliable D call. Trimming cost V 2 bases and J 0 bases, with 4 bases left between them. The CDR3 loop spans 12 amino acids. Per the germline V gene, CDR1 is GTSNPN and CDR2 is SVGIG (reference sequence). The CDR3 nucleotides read TGTGCCTGGAGTCTTGTGAACACTGAAGCTTTCTTT. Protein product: CAWSLVNTEAFF.

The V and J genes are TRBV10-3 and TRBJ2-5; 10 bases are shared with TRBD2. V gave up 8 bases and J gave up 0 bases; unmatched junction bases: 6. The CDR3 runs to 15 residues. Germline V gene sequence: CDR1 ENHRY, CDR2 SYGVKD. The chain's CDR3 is CAIAASGGYQETQYF. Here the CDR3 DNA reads TGTGCCATCGCCGCTAGCGGGGGCTACCAAGAGACCCAGTACTTC.

DNA of the CDR3: TGTGCCAGCAGCTTAGTGGCAGGGAATAATTCACCCCTCCACTTT. Translating it yields CASSLVAGNNSPLHF. V gene TRBV7-2 combines with J gene TRBJ1-6, with D perhaps TRBD1 (5 bases). The V end lost 1 base, the J end lost 5 bases, and 9 bases lay between the germline ends. Germline-derived CDR1 and CDR2 are SGHTA and FQGNSA. CDR3 length equals 15 residues.

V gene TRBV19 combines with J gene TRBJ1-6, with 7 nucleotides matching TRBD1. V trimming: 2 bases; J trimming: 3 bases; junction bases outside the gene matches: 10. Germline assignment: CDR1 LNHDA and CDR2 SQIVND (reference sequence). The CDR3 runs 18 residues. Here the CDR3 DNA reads TGTGCCAGTAGTATATCGAGGGACAGTAAACTCTATAATTCACCCCTCCACTTT. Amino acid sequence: CASSISRDSKLYNSPLHF.

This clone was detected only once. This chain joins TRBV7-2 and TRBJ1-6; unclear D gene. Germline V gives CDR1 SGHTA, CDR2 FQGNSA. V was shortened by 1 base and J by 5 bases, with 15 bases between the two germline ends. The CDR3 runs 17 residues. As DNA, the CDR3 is TGTGCCAGCAGCTTAGGATTCGCGGGCCGGGATAATTCACCCCTCCACTTT. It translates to CASSLGFAGRDNSPLHF.

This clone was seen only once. CDR3 sequence (DNA): TGCAGCGCCCTTGGCTACACCTTC. It specifies CSALGYTF. The rearrangement joins TRBV29-1 to TRBJ1-2; D is unclear. Deletions cut 7 bases from V and 7 bases from J, with 4 bases between. The CDR3 loop spans 8 amino acids. Germline V gives CDR1 SQVTM, CDR2 ANQGSEA.

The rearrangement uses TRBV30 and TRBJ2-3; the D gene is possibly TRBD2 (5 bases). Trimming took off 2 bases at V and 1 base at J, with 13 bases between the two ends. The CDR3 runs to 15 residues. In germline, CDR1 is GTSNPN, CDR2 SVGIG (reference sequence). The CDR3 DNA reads TGTGCCTGGAGTCCCCGGAGCGGACGCACAGATACGCAGTATTTT. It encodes CAWSPRSGRTDTQYF.

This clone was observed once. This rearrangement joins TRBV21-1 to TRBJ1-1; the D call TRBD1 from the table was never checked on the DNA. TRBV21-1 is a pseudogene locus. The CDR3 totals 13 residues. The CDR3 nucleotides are TGTGCCAGCAGCACACCAGGGGGCACTGAAGCTTTCTTT. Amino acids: CASSTPGGTEAFF.

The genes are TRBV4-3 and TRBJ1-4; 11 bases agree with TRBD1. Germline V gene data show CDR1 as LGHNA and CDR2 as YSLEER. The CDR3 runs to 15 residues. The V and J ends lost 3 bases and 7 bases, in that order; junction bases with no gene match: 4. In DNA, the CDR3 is TGCGCCAGCAGCCAGGCCGGGACAGGGGGTGAAAAACTGTTTTTT. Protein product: CASSQAGTGGEKLFF.

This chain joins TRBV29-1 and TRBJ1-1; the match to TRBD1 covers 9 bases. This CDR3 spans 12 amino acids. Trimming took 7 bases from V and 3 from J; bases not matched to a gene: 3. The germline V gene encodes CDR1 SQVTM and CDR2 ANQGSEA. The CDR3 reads CSGRTGDTEAFF. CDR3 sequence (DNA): TGCAGCGGGAGGACAGGGGACACTGAAGCTTTCTTT. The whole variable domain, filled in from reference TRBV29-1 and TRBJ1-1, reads SAVISQKPSRDICQRGTSLTIQCQVDSQVTMMFWYRQQPGQSLTLIATANQGSEATYESGFVIDKFPISRPNLTFSTLTVSNMSPEDSSIYLCSGRTGDTEAFFGQGTRLTVV.

CDR3: CASRPGLIEKLFF. DNA for the CDR3: TGTGCCAGCAGGCCCGGACTGATTGAAAAACTGTTTTTT. This chain links TRBV6-6 with TRBJ1-4; D gene ambiguous. The germline gives CDR1 MNHNY, CDR2 SVGAGI (reference sequence). The CDR3 spans 13 residues. V lost 6 bases and J 7 bases, leaving 12 bases between the germline ends.

CDR3 amino acids: CASSYSPRADGYTF. CDR3 DNA: TGTGCCAGCAGTTACTCACCCAGGGCAGATGGCTACACCTTC. The chain couples TRBV6-5 to TRBJ1-2; TRBD1 is a possible D gene (5 bases). This CDR3 has 14 residues. V was cut by 0 bases and J by 6 bases, with 11 bases left in between. Germline values: CDR1 MNHEY, CDR2 SVGAGI.

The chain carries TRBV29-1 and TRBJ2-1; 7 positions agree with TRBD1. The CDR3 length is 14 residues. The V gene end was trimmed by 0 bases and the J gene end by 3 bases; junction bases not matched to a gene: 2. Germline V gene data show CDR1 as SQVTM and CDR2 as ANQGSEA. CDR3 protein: CSVEEQGRYNEQFF. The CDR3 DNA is TGCAGCGTTGAAGAACAGGGGCGCTACAATGAGCAGTTCTTC.

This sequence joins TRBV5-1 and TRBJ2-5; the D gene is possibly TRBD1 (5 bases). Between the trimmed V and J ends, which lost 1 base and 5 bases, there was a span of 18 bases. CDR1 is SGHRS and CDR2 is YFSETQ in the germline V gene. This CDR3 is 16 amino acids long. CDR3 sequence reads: CASSLLPPQGSETQYF. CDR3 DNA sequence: TGCGCCAGCAGCTTGTTGCCCCCCCAGGGATCGGAGACCCAGTACTTC. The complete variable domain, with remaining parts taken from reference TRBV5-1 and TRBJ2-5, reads KAGVTQTPRYLIKTRGQQVTLSCSPISGHRSVSWYQQTPGQGLQFLFEYFSETQRNKGNFPGRFSGRQFSNSRSEMNVSTLELGDSALYLCASSLLPPQGSETQYFGPGTRLLVL.

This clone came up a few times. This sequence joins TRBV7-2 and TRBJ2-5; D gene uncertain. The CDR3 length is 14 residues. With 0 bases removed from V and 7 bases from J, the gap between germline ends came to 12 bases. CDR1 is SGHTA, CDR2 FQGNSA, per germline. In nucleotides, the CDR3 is TGTGCCAGCAGCTTAGCGGAGCCAGTACGGACCCAGTACTTC. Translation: CASSLAEPVRTQYF. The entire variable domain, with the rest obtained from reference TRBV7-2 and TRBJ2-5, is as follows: GAGVSQSPSNKVTEKGKDVELRCDPISGHTALYWYRQSLGQGLEFLIYFQGNSAPDKSGLPSDRFSAERTGGSVSTLTIQRTQQEDSAVYLCASSLAEPVRTQYFGPGTRLLVL.

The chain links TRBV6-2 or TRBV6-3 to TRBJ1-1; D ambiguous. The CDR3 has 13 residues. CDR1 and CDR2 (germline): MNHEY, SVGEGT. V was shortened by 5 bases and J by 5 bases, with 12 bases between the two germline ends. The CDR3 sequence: CASSQSHATEAFF. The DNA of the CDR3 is TGTGCCAGCAGTCAAAGCCATGCGACTGAAGCTTTCTTT.

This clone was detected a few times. Here the CDR3 DNA reads TGTGCCAGCAGCCCGGGGACTGTTAACTACGAGCAGTACTTC. Translating it yields CASSPGTVNYEQYF. The V and J genes are TRBV7-2 and TRBJ2-7; D might be TRBD2 (6 bases). Germline CDR1 SGHTA, CDR2 FQGNSA. The CDR3 length is 14 residues. V gave up 5 bases and J gave up 3 bases, with 14 bases separating them.

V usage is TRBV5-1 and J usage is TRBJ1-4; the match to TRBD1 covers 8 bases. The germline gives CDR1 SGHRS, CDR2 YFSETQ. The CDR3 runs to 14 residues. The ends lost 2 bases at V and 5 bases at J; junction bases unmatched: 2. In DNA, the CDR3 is TGCGCCAGCAGCTTATGGACAGGGAATGAAAAACTGTTTTTT. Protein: CASSLWTGNEKLFF.

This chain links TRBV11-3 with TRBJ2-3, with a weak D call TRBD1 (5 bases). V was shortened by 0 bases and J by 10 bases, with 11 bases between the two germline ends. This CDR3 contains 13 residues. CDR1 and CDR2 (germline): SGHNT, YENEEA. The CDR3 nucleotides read TGTGCCAGCAGCTTAGATCTAATAGGGGCGCAGTATTTT. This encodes CASSLDLIGAQYF.

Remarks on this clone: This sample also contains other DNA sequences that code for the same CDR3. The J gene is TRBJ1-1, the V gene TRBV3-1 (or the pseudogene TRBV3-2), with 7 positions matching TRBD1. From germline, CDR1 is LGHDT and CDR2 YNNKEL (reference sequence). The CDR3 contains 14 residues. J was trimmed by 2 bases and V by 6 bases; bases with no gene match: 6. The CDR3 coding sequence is TGTGCCAGCAGTCCAAGGACAGGAAACACTGAAGCTTTCTTT. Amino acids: CASSPRTGNTEAFF.